These 21 T cell receptor beta chains came from one sample sequenced in a study of CD8+ T cells in alopecia areata. Extraction of RNA preceded its reverse transcription into cDNA, which served as the sequencing template. Using immunoSEQ multiplex PCR, the repertoire was profiled, and TCRdb retains in-frame clones only, with some absent. The sample holds 95,000 to 110,000 clones; 55% are singletons and the top ten take roughly 9%. What was sequenced was CD4+ T cells sorted from blood. These receptors came from a human donor in good health.

V is TRBV19 and J is TRBJ1-5; TRBD1 might be the D (6 bases). The CDR3 runs to 14 residues. Germline CDR1 and CDR2: LNHDA and SQIVND (reference sequence). Trimming pared 8 bases from V and 3 bases from J, leaving 14 bases between. The CDR3 nucleotides read TGTGCCAGTGGGACGGACAGAATCAATCAGCCCCAGCATTTT. Its protein is CASGTDRINQPQHF.

This rearrangement joins TRBV2 to TRBJ2-5, with a possible D match to TRBD2 (6 bases). V was clipped by 8 bases and J by 5 bases, with 21 bases between them. There are 15 residues in the CDR3. Germline assignment: CDR1 SNHLY and CDR2 FYNNEI. CDR3 in amino acids: CASSPQRVIVETQYF. The CDR3 nucleotides are TGTGCCAGCTCCCCTCAGCGGGTTATCGTGGAGACCCAGTACTTC.

The V call is TRBV7-2, the J call TRBJ2-3; 7 bases are shared with TRBD1. The CDR3 loop spans 16 amino acids. Germline-derived CDR1 and CDR2 are SGHTA and FQGNSA. Trimming removed 5 bases from V and 2 bases from J; junction bases left unmatched: 10. The CDR3 spells CASSISPGQLTDTQYF. DNA of the CDR3: TGTGCCAGCAGCATTAGTCCGGGACAGCTCACAGATACGCAGTATTTT.

This clone occurred a few times. The chain uses TRBV6-6 and TRBJ1-4, with TRBD1 identical over 7 bases. J lost 1 base, V lost 6 bases, and 5 bases had no gene match. This CDR3 has 15 residues. Germline V lookup: CDR1 MNHNY, CDR2 SVGAGI (reference sequence). This chain's CDR3 is CASRTRGQTNEKLFF. In DNA form, the CDR3 reads TGTGCCAGCAGAACAAGGGGGCAAACTAATGAAAAACTGTTTTTT.

This clone was counted between two and nine times. The chain joins TRBV7-2 to TRBJ1-5; D unclear. Germline lookup yields CDR1 SGHTA and CDR2 FQGNSA. V was cut by 5 bases and J by 3 bases, with 8 bases left in between. The CDR3 is made up of 13 amino acids. The CDR3 coding sequence is TGTGCCAGCAGCCCCCAGGCCAATCAGCCCCAGCATTTT. It codes for CASSPQANQPQHF. The full variable domain, its missing parts supplied by reference TRBV7-2 and TRBJ1-5, is GAGVSQSPSNKVTEKGKDVELRCDPISGHTALYWYRQSLGQGLEFLIYFQGNSAPDKSGLPSDRFSAERTGGSVSTLTIQRTQQEDSAVYLCASSPQANQPQHFGDGTRLSIL.

The CDR3 region is CAAPAGSADTQYF. CDR3 sequence (DNA): TGTGCCGCCCCCGCAGGGAGCGCAGATACGCAGTATTTT. The gene calls are TRBV7-9 and TRBJ2-3; the D call may be TRBD1 or TRBD2 (5 bases each). The germline V and J ends were trimmed by 11 bases and 4 bases, with 16 bases remaining between them. Germline V gene lookup returns CDR1 SEHNR and CDR2 FQNEAQ (reference sequence). This CDR3 spans 13 amino acids.

Concerning this clone itself: The junction departs from germline at one end; a sequencing error may be responsible. The chain has TRBV6-4 and TRBJ1-6; no clear D. The CDR3 spans 9 residues. CDR1 is MRHNA, CDR2 SNTAGT, per germline. As DNA, the CDR3 is TGTGCCAGCAGTGACCCGAGTTTATTT. Amino acids: CASSDPSLF.

This clone came up once. The V and J genes are TRBV29-1 and TRBJ2-1; TRBD2 aligns across 7 bases. The CDR3 spans 13 residues. Germline CDR1 and CDR2: SQVTM and ANQGSEA. With V trimmed by 7 bases and J by 0 bases, 3 bases remained unmatched. The CDR3 DNA reads TGCAGCGCCGGGGGGTCCTCCTACAATGAGCAGTTCTTC. Translation: CSAGGSSYNEQFF.

V is TRBV10-3 and J is TRBJ2-6; D not certain. Germline CDR1 and CDR2: ENHRY and SYGVKD. The CDR3 covers 17 residues. Trimming stripped 3 bases from V and 0 bases from J, with 12 bases between. This CDR3 reads CAISERTVGSGANVLTF. CDR3 nucleotide sequence: TGTGCCATCAGTGAAAGGACGGTTGGCTCTGGGGCCAACGTCCTGACTTTC.

In this sample, this clone turned up a few times. The rearrangement joins TRBV5-1 to TRBJ2-6; a weak D match, TRBD2 (5 bases). The germline V and J ends were trimmed by 0 bases and 7 bases, with 11 bases remaining between them. Germline V lookup: CDR1 SGHRS, CDR2 YFSETQ. The CDR3 consists of 15 residues. As DNA, the CDR3 is TGCGCCAGCAGCTTGGCCATAGGGAGCGCCAACGTCCTGACTTTC. It encodes CASSLAIGSANVLTF.

To note about this clone: Relative to the germline gene, one junction end is altered; a read error may explain this. This chain connects TRBV30 to TRBJ1-2; D is possibly TRBD1 (6 bases). The CDR3 consists of 13 residues. Germline V gene lookup returns CDR1 GTSNPN and CDR2 SVGIG (reference sequence). CDR3 protein: CAWSQGRDYDYTF. In nucleotides, the CDR3 is TGTGCCTGGAGTCAGGGGCGTGACTATGACTACACCTTC.

This clone was seen more than once but under ten times. The chain recombines TRBV11-1 with TRBJ2-5; D call uncertain. Germline V gene sequence: CDR1 SGHAT, CDR2 FQDESV (reference sequence). There are 14 residues in the CDR3. Between the trimmed V and J ends, which lost 4 bases and 1 base, there was a span of 10 bases. The CDR3 region has the DNA TGTGCCAGCAGCTCTTCCCCCGTCCAAGAGACCCAGTACTTC. This codes for CASSSSPVQETQYF.

This clone appeared a few times. The chain is built from TRBV30 and TRBJ1-1; D gene ambiguous. V was clipped by 4 bases and J by 1 base, with 16 bases between them. Germline CDR1 is GTSNPN and CDR2 is SVGIG (reference sequence). The CDR3 covers 15 residues. CDR3 sequence: CAWTLGPRENTEAFF. As DNA, the CDR3 is TGTGCCTGGACCCTCGGGCCTCGGGAGAACACTGAAGCTTTCTTT.

V gene TRBV29-1 combines with J gene TRBJ1-2; TRBD1 matches 7 bases. Germline loops: CDR1 SQVTM, CDR2 ANQGSEA. V shed 4 bases and J 4 bases; nucleotides not matched to a gene: 9. The CDR3 has 14 amino acids. In nucleotides, the CDR3 is TGCAGCGTTGGGAGGGACAGCGGGGGCTATGGCTACACCTTC. Its protein is CSVGRDSGGYGYTF.

The J gene is TRBJ2-5, the V gene TRBV30; TRBD2 might be the D (5 bases). V gave up 2 bases and J gave up 4 bases, with 8 bases separating them. The V gene's germline CDR1 is GTSNPN and CDR2 SVGIG (reference sequence). The CDR3 spans 12 residues. For the CDR3, the DNA is TGTGCCTGGAGTCTCGGGGTAGAGACCCAGTACTTC. Its translation: CAWSLGVETQYF.

The chain combines TRBV28 with TRBJ1-2, with D unclear. Germline CDR1 is MDHEN and CDR2 is SYDVKM. The CDR3 is 13 residues long. Trimming took 5 bases from V and 7 from J, leaving 14 bases between them. For the CDR3, the DNA is TGTGCCAGCAGTCCCCCGGGCCTTATTGGCTACACCTTC. Translating gives CASSPPGLIGYTF.

This chain links TRBV28 with TRBJ1-6; TRBD1 matches at 8 bases. CDR1 is MDHEN, CDR2 SYDVKM, per germline. Trimming took 4 bases from V and 7 from J; bases not matched to a gene: 12. The CDR3 contains 17 residues. CDR3 DNA sequence: TGTGCCAGCAGTTACTTCCGGGACAGGAGGGCCAATTCACCCCTCCACTTT. This sequence encodes CASSYFRDRRANSPLHF. Combining the CDR3 with reference TRBV28 and TRBJ1-6 gives the whole variable domain DVKVTQSSRYLVKRTGEKVFLECVQDMDHENMFWYRQDPGLGLRLIYFSYDVKMKEKGDIPEGYSVSREKKERFSLILESASTNQTSMYLCASSYFRDRRANSPLHFGNGTRLTVT.

Only a few counts were recorded for this clone. The genes are TRBV5-5 and TRBJ2-5; TRBD2 agrees at 11 bases. Losses at the gene ends were 3 bases for V and 4 bases for J; bases not matched to a gene: 14. CDR3 length: 18 residues. CDR1 SGHKS and CDR2 YYEKEE come from the germline V gene (reference sequence). The CDR3 sequence is CASSSRTSGLMVGETQYF. DNA of the CDR3: TGTGCCAGCAGCTCACGGACTAGCGGGTTGATGGTAGGAGAGACCCAGTACTTC.

The chain employs TRBV7-8 and TRBJ2-5, with 8 bases that match TRBD1. This CDR3 spans 15 amino acids. Germline CDR1 is SGHVS and CDR2 is FQNEAQ. The junction had 8 bases not matched to a gene; V was cut back by 1 base and J by 7 bases. CDR3 protein: CASSLGQGAGVTQYF. CDR3 sequence (DNA): TGTGCCAGCAGCTTAGGGCAGGGGGCAGGGGTGACCCAGTACTTC. The entire variable domain, with the rest obtained from reference TRBV7-8 and TRBJ2-5, is as follows: GAGVSQSPRYKVAKRGQDVALRCDPISGHVSLFWYQQALGQGPEFLTYFQNEAQLDKSGLPSDRFFAERPEGSVSTLKIQRTQQEDSAVYLCASSLGQGAGVTQYFGPGTRLLVL.

The chain carries TRBV10-3 and TRBJ1-1; tentatively, D is TRBD1 (5 bases). V was trimmed by 5 bases and J by 0 bases, leaving 10 bases between them. The V gene's germline CDR1 is ENHRY and CDR2 SYGVKD. The CDR3 is 14 residues long. The DNA of the CDR3 is TGTGCCATCAGTAGACAGAACATGAACACTGAAGCTTTCTTT. Its protein product is CAISRQNMNTEAFF.

The V gene is TRBV18, the J gene TRBJ1-1, with 8 bases aligning to TRBD1. CDR1 and CDR2 (germline): KGHSH, LQKENI. This CDR3 has 15 residues. The V segment lost 4 bases and the J segment 1 base; nucleotides outside the gene matches: 5. The CDR3 reads CASSRTGYRNTEAFF. The CDR3 bases are TGTGCCAGCTCACGGACAGGGTATAGGAACACTGAAGCTTTCTTT.